This T cell receptor beta chain was profiled in a study of shared clonotypes between healthy human individuals (dated by TCRdb to about 2020). Regarding the study in general: The cohort included a few men and a couple of women between 18 and 49 years of age. For each donor, three plates each were used for CD4 naive and CD4 memory, two plates were used for CD8 naive, and one plate was used for CD8 memory. To estimate repertoire size and how much clonotypes are shared between individuals, the study performed deep sequencing of blood TCR repertoires from a few healthy adults. Different laboratories and diverse techniques were used to prepare libraries and sequence TCR repertoires, to increase sequencing depth and limit assay-specific biases. Each donor's leukapheresis produced roughly between roughly 0.94 and 9.5 billion PBMCs. The investigation overall reported the following: When a few donors were compared, the shared fraction of clonotypes was about 5% for naive CD4, 3% to 4% for naive CD8, 2% to 2.5% for memory CD4, and under 0.5% for memory CD8. The small number of donors limited the genetic and exposure-history diversity represented. Only blood was sampled, and tissue TCR repertoires likely differ from those in blood. Incomplete sequencing was indicated by rarefaction of sorted-subset datasets, despite the large sequencing depth. Naive subsets generally had larger estimated clonotype richness than memory subsets did. Clonotypes shared by all four sorted-subset donors showed higher generation probabilities than non-shared clonotypes. Pairwise subsampling indicated that sequencing depth was expected to affect the degree of clonotype sharing among donors.

Using the deep immunoSEQ assay, multiplex PCR amplified TCR CDR3 regions from genomic DNA. Extracted genomic DNA from each cell subset was spread evenly across all wells of several immunoSEQ 96-well plates, with each plate serving as a replicate. For sorted subsets, each replicate PCR was loaded with 200 ng genomic DNA, equivalent to approximately 27,000 T cell genomes. Purified libraries were quantified with a Qubit 3.0 fluorometer, sized on a Bioanalyzer 2100, and re-quantified with the KAPA Library Quantification kit. Every immunoSEQ 96-well plate was sequenced on a separate single-read 150-cycle Illumina NextSeq 550 flow cell. From the authors' description of their analysis: Because the immunoSEQ output included only junctional sequences and no quality scores, the filtering could not be the same as the filtering used for full-length reads. Sequences were annotated with PyIR, a Python wrapper for IgBLAST v1.9, and V/J genes and CDR3 were assigned using IMGT germline references. Any read was removed if the V/J assignment was weak (E-value above 1e-6), the CDR3 was missing, or the read contained stop codons, out-of-frame junctions, or ambiguous translated residues. V3J clonotypes were defined by identical inferred V gene, J gene, and CDR3 amino acid sequence. To compute the percentage overlap between repertoires, the number of shared unique clonotypes was divided by the size of the smaller repertoire. RTK rarefaction, the Chao1 estimator, and Recon v2.1 estimates of unobserved clonotypes were used to assess repertoire richness. OLGA was used to compute generation probabilities for all TCRbeta clonotypes that the gDNA method yielded from several donors. The immuneACCESS repertoire file appears here via TCRdb, limited to in-frame rearrangements. These files lack a portion of the clones; in checked studies, under half of the deficit traces to unresolved V genes, and the cause of the others is not known. The DNA gave D and trimming, while V, J and clone size come from that table. Present in this sample are around 1.9 million clones, 85% to 95% of which were seen just once. Together, the top ten hold roughly 1.8% of the sample.

This clone came up a few times. There is no known antigen for this receptor. One base away there is no much larger clone; base qualities are not given. The CDR3 runs 15 residues from the cysteine to the phenylalanine. The read is trimmed to its CDR3 DNA, 45 bases read in frame from base 1. Relative to germline, V is 7 bases shorter and J is 1 base shorter, with 19 bases between their ends. CDR1 and CDR2, looked up from the germline V gene, are SQVTM and ANQGSEA. CD8 naive samples were obtained by positive selection for CCR7 among CD45RO-negative cells, yielding a CD45RA+CCR7+ population from which TemRA cells were excluded. The donors were healthy, HIV-negative adults who had no recently reported acute infections or vaccinations. Every donor was a Caucasian adult living in Nashville, Tennessee, USA. Blood was collected by leukapheresis, and PBMCs were isolated by Ficoll-Histopaque density gradient centrifugation and then cryopreserved in liquid nitrogen vapor phase. Analytical flow cytometry was used to check the purity and quantity of every magnetically sorted T cell population. Each sorted fraction had its genomic DNA isolated and then quantified by UV absorbance on a Nanodrop 2000c.

The rearrangement joined TRBV29-1 to TRBJ1-1; TRBD1 is perhaps the D gene, given 5 matching bases. The source of this sequence is a man younger than 35 in good health. Some clones in this sample may be carry-over from other donors' samples. What was sequenced was naive CD8+ T cells from PBMCs. Read against the paper, the sample's cell subset or site label means: CD45RA+CCR7+. In nucleotide form, the sequence is TGCAGCGCCGCGGGACTGGCGAACAAGAACACTGAAGCTTTCTTT. The encoded protein is CSAAGLANKNTEAFF.